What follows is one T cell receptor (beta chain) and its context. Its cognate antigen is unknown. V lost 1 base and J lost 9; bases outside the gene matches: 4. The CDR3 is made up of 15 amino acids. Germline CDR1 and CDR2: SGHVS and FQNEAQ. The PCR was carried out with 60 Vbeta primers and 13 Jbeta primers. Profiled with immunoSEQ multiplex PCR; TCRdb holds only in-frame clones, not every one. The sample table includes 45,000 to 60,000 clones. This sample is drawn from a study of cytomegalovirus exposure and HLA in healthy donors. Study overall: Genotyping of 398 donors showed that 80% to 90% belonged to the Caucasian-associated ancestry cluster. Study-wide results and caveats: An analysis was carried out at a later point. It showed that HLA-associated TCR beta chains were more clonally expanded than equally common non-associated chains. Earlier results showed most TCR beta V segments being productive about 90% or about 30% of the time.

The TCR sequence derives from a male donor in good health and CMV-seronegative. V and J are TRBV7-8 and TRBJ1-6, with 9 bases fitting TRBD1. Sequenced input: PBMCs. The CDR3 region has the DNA TGTGCCAGCAGCTTAGAGGGACAGGGTGGTTCACCCCTCCACTTT. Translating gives CASSLEGQGGSPLHF.